A single sample gave rise to the 22 T cell receptor beta chains below, sequenced in a study of cytomegalovirus exposure and HLA in healthy donors. This PCR relied on a set of 60 Vbeta primers and 13 Jbeta primers. Clones were sequenced by immunoSEQ multiplex PCR, and TCRdb holds only the in-frame ones, with some missing. Here the sample spans about 110,000 clones, 55% to 65% being singletons. Sequenced material: PBMCs. These TCRs come from a woman under 40 in good health and CMV-seronegative.

V is TRBV5-1 and J is TRBJ2-3; no clear D gene. Trimming took off 4 bases at V and 0 bases at J, with 9 bases between the two ends. Per the germline V gene, CDR1 is SGHRS and CDR2 is YFSETQ. The CDR3 sequence is 14 residues long. The CDR3 DNA sequence: TGCGCCAGCAGCAATGGGCGTAGCACAGATACGCAGTATTTT. This encodes CASSNGRSTDTQYF.

The J gene is TRBJ2-3, the V gene TRBV4-3; 10 nucleotides align to TRBD2. The germline gives CDR1 LGHNA, CDR2 YSLEER. V lost 4 bases, J lost 0 bases, and 16 bases stayed unmatched. The CDR3 has 20 residues. The CDR3 bases are TGCGCCAGCAGCCTACAGGGGAGGACTAGCGGATTACTAAGCACAGATACGCAGTATTTT. Translated: CASSLQGRTSGLLSTDTQYF.

A few counts support this clone. This chain uses TRBV6-4 with TRBJ1-5; 7 positions agree with TRBD1. There are 15 residues in the CDR3. Germline CDR1 MRHNA, CDR2 SNTAGT. J was trimmed by 2 bases and V by 6 bases; bases with no gene match: 7. The CDR3 here is CASSATGDGNQPQHF. The CDR3 DNA follows: TGTGCCAGCAGCGCAACAGGGGACGGCAATCAGCCCCAGCATTTT.

The chain employs TRBV25-1 and TRBJ1-5, with D tentatively TRBD1 (5 bases). V lost 8 bases to trimming and J lost 0 bases, with 11 bases between them. CDR1 is MGHDK, CDR2 SYGVNS, per germline. The CDR3 has 14 residues. The CDR3 here is CASHRGYSNQPQHF. The CDR3 bases are TGTGCCAGCCATAGGGGATATAGCAATCAGCCCCAGCATTTT.

V gene TRBV5-4 combines with J gene TRBJ2-7; D gene uncertain. Deletions cut 4 bases from V and 6 bases from J, with 8 bases between. The CDR3 is 11 amino acids. Germline V lookup: CDR1 SGHNT, CDR2 YYREEE (reference sequence). CDR3 bases: TGTGCCAGCAGCGCCGGAGTCGAGCAGTACTTC. It translates to CASSAGVEQYF.

V and J are TRBV6-5 and TRBJ2-1; 8 nucleotides match TRBD2. The CDR3 has 15 residues. Trimming took 6 bases from V and 4 from J; bases not matched to a gene: 8. Looked up from germline, CDR1 is MNHEY and CDR2 is SVGAGI. DNA of the CDR3: TGTGCCAGCAGCCCCCGGGAGGGCCCATACAATGAGCAGTTCTTC. It is translated as CASSPREGPYNEQFF.

The rearrangement uses TRBV27 and TRBJ1-5; D unresolved. V was pared by 6 bases and J by 0 bases, with 6 bases between. The CDR3 extends over 13 amino acids. Germline loops: CDR1 MNHEY, CDR2 SMNVEV (reference sequence). CDR3 loop: CASSRYSNQPQHF. The CDR3 DNA reads TGTGCCAGCAGCAGATATAGCAATCAGCCCCAGCATTTT.

This chain uses TRBV19 with TRBJ2-7; maybe TRBD2 (5 bases). Trimming stripped 5 bases from V and 7 bases from J, with 15 bases between. The germline gives CDR1 LNHDA, CDR2 SQIVND (reference sequence). This CDR3 comprises 13 residues. CDR3 amino acids: CASSAGLPWEQYF. The CDR3 DNA reads TGTGCCAGTAGTGCGGGCCTCCCTTGGGAGCAGTACTTC.

This rearrangement joins TRBV25-1 to TRBJ1-2; 9 bases map to TRBD1. The V and J ends lost 3 bases and 6 bases, in that order; junction bases with no gene match: 5. The CDR3 length is 14 residues. Looked up from germline, CDR1 is MGHDK and CDR2 is SYGVNS. CDR3 sequence: CASSEGTGSHGYTF. For the CDR3, the DNA is TGTGCCAGCAGTGAGGGGACAGGGTCCCATGGCTACACCTTC.

The chain combines TRBV7-9 with TRBJ2-1, with D maybe TRBD1 (6 bases). V lost 7 bases and J 6 bases, leaving 25 bases between the germline ends. This CDR3 comprises 17 residues. The germline CDR1 and CDR2 sequences are SEHNR and FQNEAQ (reference sequence). CDR3 DNA sequence: TGTGCCAGCATCTCGATGGGAAGACAGGAACCGACCAATGAGCAGTTCTTC. It is translated as CASISMGRQEPTNEQFF.

The CDR3 is CASSLRSGTQETQYF. CDR3 nucleotides: TGTGCCAGCAGCTTGAGAAGCGGGACTCAAGAGACCCAGTACTTC. The V call is TRBV7-9, the J call TRBJ2-5, with 7 positions matching TRBD2. Per the germline V gene, CDR1 is SEHNR and CDR2 is FQNEAQ (reference sequence). Trimming cost V 3 bases and J 2 bases; bases outside gene matches: 6. The CDR3 runs 15 residues.

The chain is built from TRBV28 and TRBJ2-1; 10 bases are shared with TRBD2. The CDR3 totals 11 residues. Germline V CDR1 and CDR2: MDHEN, SYDVKM. V trimming: 10 bases; J trimming: 13 bases; junction bases outside the gene matches: 7. The CDR3 reads CATTGLAAQFF. The CDR3 DNA sequence: TGTGCCACCACCGGACTAGCGGCCCAGTTCTTC.

This clone turned up a few times. This chain connects TRBV7-8 to TRBJ1-1, with D maybe TRBD1 (6 bases). The germline V gene has CDR1 SGHVS and CDR2 FQNEAQ. Trimming left V 5 bases short and J 1 base short, with 8 bases between. The CDR3 extends over 13 amino acids. CDR3 DNA: TGTGCCAGCAGCACGGACAGGAACACTGAAGCTTTCTTT. Translating gives CASSTDRNTEAFF. The whole variable domain, filled in from reference TRBV7-8 and TRBJ1-1, reads GAGVSQSPRYKVAKRGQDVALRCDPISGHVSLFWYQQALGQGPEFLTYFQNEAQLDKSGLPSDRFFAERPEGSVSTLKIQRTQQEDSAVYLCASSTDRNTEAFFGQGTRLTVV.

The chain recombines TRBV19 with TRBJ2-7; a weak D match, TRBD2 (5 bases). Germline CDR1 reads LNHDA; CDR2 reads SQIVND (reference sequence). The CDR3 runs 13 residues. V shed 5 bases and J shed 2 bases, with 10 bases lying between them. CDR3 sequence reads: CASSLAGAYEQYF. The DNA for the CDR3 is TGTGCCAGTAGTCTGGCCGGGGCCTACGAGCAGTACTTC. Full variable domain (rest looked up from reference TRBV19 and TRBJ2-7): DGGITQSPKYLFRKEGQNVTLSCEQNLNHDAMYWYRQDPGQGLRLIYYSQIVNDFQKGDIAEGYSVSREKKESFPLTVTSAQKNPTAFYLCASSLAGAYEQYFGPGTRLTVT.

This clone was detected a few times. The chain combines TRBV18 with TRBJ1-1, with D possibly being TRBD1 (5 bases). The CDR3 spans 13 residues. CDR1 and CDR2 from the germline V gene are KGHSH and LQKENI. Trimming stripped 3 bases from V and 1 base from J, with 6 bases between. The CDR3, as DNA: TGTGCCAGCTCACCGGGGGGGAACACTGAAGCTTTCTTT. It specifies CASSPGGNTEAFF.

The chain has TRBV28 and TRBJ2-3, with TRBD2 matching over 11 bases. The CDR3 is 16 residues long. With 6 bases clipped from V and 4 bases from J, the junction kept 9 bases outside the gene matches. Germline CDR1 MDHEN, CDR2 SYDVKM. CDR3 bases: TGTGCCAGCAGCCCGGTGGGTAGCGGGAGGGCAGATACGCAGTATTTT. Translation gives CASSPVGSGRADTQYF.

This sequence joins TRBV28 and TRBJ2-7; 7 bases match TRBD1. Trimming took 3 bases from V and 5 from J; bases not matched to a gene: 4. The CDR3 totals 13 residues. Germline CDR1 MDHEN, CDR2 SYDVKM. CDR3 loop: CASSLTGMDEQYF. The DNA of the CDR3 is TGTGCCAGCAGTTTGACAGGGATGGACGAGCAGTACTTC.

This chain joins TRBV5-1 and TRBJ1-2; no definite D call. With 0 bases removed from V and 2 bases from J, the gap between germline ends came to 11 bases. This CDR3 contains 15 residues. Germline CDR1 is SGHRS and CDR2 is YFSETQ. The chain's CDR3 is CASSLAPASNYGYTF. In DNA form, the CDR3 reads TGCGCCAGCAGCTTGGCCCCCGCTAGCAACTATGGCTACACCTTC.

This chain uses TRBV19 with TRBJ1-1; tentative D call: TRBD1 (5 bases). This CDR3 is 15 amino acids long. CDR1 and CDR2 from the germline V gene are LNHDA and SQIVND (reference sequence). Trimming removed 7 bases at V and 1 base at J, with 16 bases between. The CDR3, as DNA: TGTGCCAGTACGGGGGGAGGACTTTCGAACACTGAAGCTTTCTTT. It translates to CASTGGGLSNTEAFF.

In this sample, this clone turned up a few times. The chain links TRBV4-3 to TRBJ2-1; 8 bases are shared with TRBD2. There are 16 residues in the CDR3. The V gene end was trimmed by 1 base and the J gene end by 0 bases; junction bases not matched to a gene: 2. CDR1 and CDR2 from the germline V gene are LGHNA and YSLEER. The CDR3 sequence is CASSQVAGTSYNEQFF. CDR3 nucleotide sequence: TGCGCCAGCAGCCAAGTAGCGGGGACCTCCTACAATGAGCAGTTCTTC.

There are a few counts of this clone. The chain couples TRBV15 to TRBJ1-4, with D perhaps TRBD1 (6 bases). Per germline, CDR1 LNHNV and CDR2 YYDKDF (reference sequence). The CDR3 length is 14 residues. V lost 1 base to trimming and J lost 5 bases, with 8 bases between them. CDR3 nucleotides: TGTGCCACCAGCAGAGGGACAGAGAATGAAAAACTGTTTTTT. Translated: CATSRGTENEKLFF. The full variable domain, its missing parts supplied by reference TRBV15 and TRBJ1-4, is DAMVIQNPRYQVTQFGKPVTLSCSQTLNHNVMYWYQQKSSQAPKLLFHYYDKDFNNEADTPDNFQSRRPNTSFCFLDIRSPGLGDTAMYLCATSRGTENEKLFFGSGTQLSVL.

This rearrangement joins TRBV1 to TRBJ2-7; the table's D call TRBD2 went unverified against the DNA. TRBV1 is an annotated pseudogene. The CDR3 is 18 residues long. The CDR3 nucleotides read TGCACCAGCAGCCAAGATCAAGAGGTCCCACGAAAAAAATACGAGCAGTACTTC. Protein: CTSSQDQEVPRKKYEQYF.